This is a list of T cell receptor beta chains from one sample in a study of T cells in localized non-small cell lung cancer. TCRdb keeps only in-frame clones here, not all; method: immunoSEQ multiplex PCR. Of about 43,000 clones listed, 90% to 95% are singletons. Sequencing was performed on PBMCs, taken before any cancer treatment. All receptors derive from a woman aged 35 to 69 with stage II lung adenocarcinoma. The CDR3 runs from the conserved cysteine through the conserved F or W. D genes are given only for firm matches. Size is omitted from some rows. Given values are once, few, many or a class for expanded clones.

TRBJ1-2 | TRBD1 | . | TRBV18 | CASSPTTLTGNYGYTF | TGTGCCAGCTCCCCAACAACTTTGACAGGGAACTATGGCTACACCTTC
TRBJ1-2 | . | . | TRBV5-4 | CASSLEGVALYGYTF | TGTGCCAGCAGCTTGGAAGGGGTCGCCCTCTATGGCTACACCTTC
TRBJ1-5 | . | once | TRBV28 | CASSGGSSNQPQHF | TGTGCCAGCAGTGGGGGGAGTAGCAATCAGCCCCAGCATTTT
TRBJ2-7 | TRBD2 | . | TRBV7-3 | CASSPTGGPGGEQYF | TGTGCCAGCAGCCCCACCGGGGGACCGGGGGGCGAGCAGTACTTC
TRBJ1-1 | . | . | TRBV11-2 | CASSWGRNTEAFF | TGTGCCAGCAGCTGGGGGAGGAACACTGAAGCTTTCTTT
TRBJ2-7 | . | . | TRBV5-4 | CASSLGGVSSYEQYF | TGTGCCAGCAGCTTGGGGGGCGTTAGCTCCTACGAGCAGTACTTC
TRBJ2-5 | . | . | TRBV6-6 | CASGRGRETQYF | TGTGCCAGCGGTCGGGGGCGGGAGACCCAGTACTTC
TRBJ1-3 | . | . | TRBV29-1 | CSVLGSTSGNTIYF | TGCAGCGTCCTGGGGTCTACCTCTGGAAACACCATATATTTT
TRBJ1-3 | TRBD1 | . | TRBV6-5 | CASRRGQPGNTIYF | TGTGCCAGCAGACGGGGACAGCCTGGAAACACCATATATTTT
TRBJ2-3 | TRBD1 | . | TRBV19 | CASSIVGQGDTQYF | TGTGCCAGTAGTATAGTTGGACAGGGGGATACGCAGTATTTT
TRBJ1-1 | TRBD1 | . | TRBV5-1 | CASSTQTGGLEAFF | TGCGCCAGCAGCACGCAGACAGGGGGCCTTGAAGCTTTCTTT
TRBJ1-2 | . | few | TRBV2 | CASSAEQDYGYTF | TGTGCCAGCAGTGCGGAACAGGACTATGGCTACACCTTC
TRBJ2-3 | . | once | TRBV5-6 | CASSLMGGVTDTQYF | TGTGCCAGCAGCTTGATGGGGGGCGTCACAGATACGCAGTATTTT
TRBJ1-4 | . | . | TRBV27 | CASRRQVNEKLFF | TGTGCCAGCAGGCGACAGGTTAATGAAAAACTGTTTTTT
TRBJ2-3 | . | . | TRBV11-2 | CASSLGQAGTDTQYF | TGTGCCAGCAGCTTAGGACAGGCGGGAACAGATACGCAGTATTTT
TRBJ1-6 | . | . | TRBV9 | CASSVVGVGSPLHF | TGTGCCAGCAGCGTAGTAGGGGTAGGCTCACCCCTCCACTTT
TRBJ1-1 | . | . | TRBV7-9 | CASSREGLGAFF | TGTGCCAGCAGCCGAGAGGGGCTAGGAGCTTTCTTT
TRBJ2-5 | TRBD2 | . | TRBV6-1 | CASSEQPAGGGETQYF | TGTGCCAGCAGTGAACAGCCAGCGGGAGGGGGAGAGACCCAGTACTTC